The clone carrying this TCR beta chain was counted between two and nine times. No antigen is known for it. This specimen comes from a study of cytotoxic CD8 clonotypes in ibrutinib-treated CLL. On the study more broadly: Investigators reported about 25 partial and 2 complete responses; after median about 74 months, 14 patients remained remitted and around twelve progressed. Notes on the study in general: Rare overall, public clonotypes shrank or held steady under therapy.

Germline lookup yields CDR1 SGHAT and CDR2 FQNNGV. The CDR3 is made up of 14 amino acids. V was shortened by 5 bases and J by 5 bases, with 15 bases between the two germline ends. Data came from immunoSEQ multiplex PCR; TCRdb stores just in-frame clones and leaves some out. The table lists almost 85,000 clones, approximately 86% of them singletons. The chain has TRBV11-2 and TRBJ1-1; tentative D call: TRBD1 (5 bases). The sequencing here drew on PBMCs, taken before ibrutinib treatment. The receptor was derived from a human donor with chronic lymphocytic leukemia. The DNA of the CDR3 is TGTGCCAGCAGCCGGGGCACGGGGGTAACTGAAGCTTTCTTT. Amino acids: CASSRGTGVTEAFF.